This T cell receptor (beta chain) stems from a study of glioma-infiltrating T cells. Using RNA template, CDR3s of TCR alpha and beta were amplified with iRepertoire arm-PCR. A single record per CDR3 protein comes from TCRdb applying MiXCR to the multiplex PCR reads. The data hold roughly 350,000 distinct CDR3 sequences, with roughly two fifths observed a single time. Germline CDR1 reads DFQATT; CDR2 reads SNEGSKA (reference sequence). This CDR3 comprises 13 residues. V was cut by 4 bases and J by 2 bases, with 11 bases left in between. This clonotype was counted a few times. This TCR was recovered from a human donor with low-grade glioma or glioblastoma, undergoing nonglioma brain surgery, or in good health (not recorded which). This chain uses TRBV20-1 with TRBJ1-1; a possible D gene is TRBD1 (5 bases). The sequenced sample consisted of glioma tissue, nonneoplastic brain tissue, or PBMCs (not recorded which). CDR3 bases: TGCAGTGCTACCGGGACGGTCAACACTGAAGCTTTCTTT. Its translation: CSATGTVNTEAFF.